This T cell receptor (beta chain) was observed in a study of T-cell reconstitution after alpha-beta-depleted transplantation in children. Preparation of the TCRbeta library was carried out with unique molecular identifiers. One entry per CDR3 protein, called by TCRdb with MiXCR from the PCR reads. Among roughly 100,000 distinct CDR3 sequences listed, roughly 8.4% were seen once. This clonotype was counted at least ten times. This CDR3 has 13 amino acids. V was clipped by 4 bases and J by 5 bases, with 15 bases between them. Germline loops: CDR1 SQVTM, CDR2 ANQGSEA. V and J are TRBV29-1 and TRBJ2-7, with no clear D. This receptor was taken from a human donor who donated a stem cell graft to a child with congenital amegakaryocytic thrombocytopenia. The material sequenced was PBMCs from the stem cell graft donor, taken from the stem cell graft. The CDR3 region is CSVGTYDRHEQYF. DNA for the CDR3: TGCAGCGTTGGGACCTACGACCGCCACGAGCAGTACTTC.